The clone carrying this T cell receptor beta chain showed up just once. Its antigen is as yet unknown. Because the CDR3 is missing its conserved closing phenylalanine or tryptophan, this is likely a read error. This specimen belongs to a study of vaccination and CD4 T cells after COVID-19. Losses at the gene ends were 6 bases for V and 7 bases for J; bases not matched to a gene: 11. Germline V gene lookup returns CDR1 MNHEY and CDR2 SVGEGT. The CDR3 covers 15 residues. Sequencing of the DNA from cultured CD4+ T cells was carried out with the Oncomine TCR Beta short-read assay. MiXCR, applied by TCRdb to the PCR reads, yields one record per CDR3 protein. This table holds several thousand distinct CDR3 sequences, 45% to 60% found once. Treatment of the sample: approximately 9-day PBMC culture with coronavirus spike peptide pools or control peptides (ViraFEST assay).

The chain is built from TRBV6-2 or TRBV6-3 and TRBJ1-5; 8 bases line up with TRBD1. The TCR sequence derives from a human donor who had recovered from COVID-19. The sequencing input was CD4+ T cells from blood, cultured in vitro. The CDR3, as DNA: TGTGCCAGCAGCCTTCCGACAGGGGCGGGACAGCCCCAGCATCTT. It specifies CASSLPTGAGQPQHL.